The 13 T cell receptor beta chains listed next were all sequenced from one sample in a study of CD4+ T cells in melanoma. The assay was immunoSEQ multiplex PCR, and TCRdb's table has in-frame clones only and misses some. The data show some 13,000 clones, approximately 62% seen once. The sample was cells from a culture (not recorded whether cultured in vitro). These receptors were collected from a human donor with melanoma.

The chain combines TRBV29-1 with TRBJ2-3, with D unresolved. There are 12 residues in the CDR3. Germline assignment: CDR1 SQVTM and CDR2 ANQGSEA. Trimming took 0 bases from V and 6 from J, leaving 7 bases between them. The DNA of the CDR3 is TGCAGCGTTGAAGAGTTCAGGGATACGCAGTATTTT. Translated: CSVEEFRDTQYF.

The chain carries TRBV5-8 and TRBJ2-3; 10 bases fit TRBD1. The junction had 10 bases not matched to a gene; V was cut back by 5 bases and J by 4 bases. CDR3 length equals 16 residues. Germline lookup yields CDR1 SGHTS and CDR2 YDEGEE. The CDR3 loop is CASSPTGTGESDTQYF. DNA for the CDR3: TGTGCCAGCAGTCCTACCGGGACAGGGGAATCAGATACGCAGTATTTT. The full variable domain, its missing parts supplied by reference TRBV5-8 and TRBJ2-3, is EAGVTQSPTHLIKTRGQQATLRCSPISGHTSVYWYQQALGLGLQFLLWYDEGEERNRGNFPPRFSGRQFPNYSSELNVNALELEDSALYLCASSPTGTGESDTQYFGPGTRLTVL.

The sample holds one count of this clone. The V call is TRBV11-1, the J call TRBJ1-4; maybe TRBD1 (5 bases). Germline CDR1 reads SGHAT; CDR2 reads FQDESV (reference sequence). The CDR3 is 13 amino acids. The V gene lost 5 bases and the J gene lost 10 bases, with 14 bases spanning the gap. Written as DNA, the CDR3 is TGTGCCAGCAGCGACGCCGGGGCCGGAAAACTGTTTTTT. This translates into CASSDAGAGKLFF. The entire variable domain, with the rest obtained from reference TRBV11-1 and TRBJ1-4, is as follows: EAEVAQSPRYKITEKSQAVAFWCDPISGHATLYWYRQILGQGPELLVQFQDESVVDDSQLPKDRFSAERLKGVDSTLKIQPAELGDSAMYLCASSDAGAGKLFFGSGTQLSVL.

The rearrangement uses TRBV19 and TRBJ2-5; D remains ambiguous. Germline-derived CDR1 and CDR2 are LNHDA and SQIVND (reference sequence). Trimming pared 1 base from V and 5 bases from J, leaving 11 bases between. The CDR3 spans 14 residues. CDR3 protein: CASSIGGFWETQYF. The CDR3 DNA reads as TGTGCCAGTAGTATAGGCGGATTCTGGGAGACCCAGTACTTC.

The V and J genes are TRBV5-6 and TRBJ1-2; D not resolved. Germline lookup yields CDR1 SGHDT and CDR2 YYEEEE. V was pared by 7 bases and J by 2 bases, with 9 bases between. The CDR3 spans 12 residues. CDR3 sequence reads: CASAKENYGYTF. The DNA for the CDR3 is TGTGCCAGCGCCAAAGAGAACTATGGCTACACCTTC.

CDR3 protein: CASKPDRGASEQYF. CDR3 nucleotide sequence: TGCGCCAGCAAACCGGACAGGGGTGCTAGCGAGCAGTACTTC. J is TRBJ2-7 and V is TRBV5-1; the match to TRBD1 covers 9 bases. V trimming: 6 bases; J trimming: 6 bases; junction bases outside the gene matches: 10. This CDR3 has 14 residues. Per germline, CDR1 SGHRS and CDR2 YFSETQ.

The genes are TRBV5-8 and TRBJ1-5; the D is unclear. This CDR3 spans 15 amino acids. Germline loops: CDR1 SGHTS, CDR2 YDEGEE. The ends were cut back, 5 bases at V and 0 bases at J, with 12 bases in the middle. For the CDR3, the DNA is TGTGCCAGCAGTAAGGACGGGAATAGCAATCAGCCCCAGCATTTT. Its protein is CASSKDGNSNQPQHF.

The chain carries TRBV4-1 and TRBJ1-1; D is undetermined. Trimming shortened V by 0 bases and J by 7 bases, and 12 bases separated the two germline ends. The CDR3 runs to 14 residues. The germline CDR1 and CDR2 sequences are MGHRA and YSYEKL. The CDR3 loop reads CASSQDPGKIEAFF. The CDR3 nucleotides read TGCGCCAGCAGCCAAGATCCGGGGAAAATTGAAGCTTTCTTT.

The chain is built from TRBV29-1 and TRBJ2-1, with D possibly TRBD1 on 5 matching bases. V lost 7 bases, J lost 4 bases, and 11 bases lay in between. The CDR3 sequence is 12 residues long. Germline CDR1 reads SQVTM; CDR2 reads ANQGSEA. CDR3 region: CSGDRAYNEQFF. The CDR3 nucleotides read TGCAGCGGAGACAGAGCTTACAATGAGCAGTTCTTC.

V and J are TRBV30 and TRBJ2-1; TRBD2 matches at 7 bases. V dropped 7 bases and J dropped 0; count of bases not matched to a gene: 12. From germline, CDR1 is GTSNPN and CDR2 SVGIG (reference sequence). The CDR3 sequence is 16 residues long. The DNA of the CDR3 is TGTGCCTCGACTCCAATCGGCGGGAGCTCCTACAATGAGCAGTTCTTC. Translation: CASTPIGGSSYNEQFF.

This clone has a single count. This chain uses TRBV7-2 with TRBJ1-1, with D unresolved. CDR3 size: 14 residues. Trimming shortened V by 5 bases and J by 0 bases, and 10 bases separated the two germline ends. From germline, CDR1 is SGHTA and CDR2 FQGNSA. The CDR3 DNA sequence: TGTGCCAGCAGCGCCTATACAGTGAACACTGAAGCTTTCTTT. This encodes CASSAYTVNTEAFF. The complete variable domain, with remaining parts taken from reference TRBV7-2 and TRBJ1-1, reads GAGVSQSPSNKVTEKGKDVELRCDPISGHTALYWYRQSLGQGLEFLIYFQGNSAPDKSGLPSDRFSAERTGGSVSTLTIQRTQQEDSAVYLCASSAYTVNTEAFFGQGTRLTVV.

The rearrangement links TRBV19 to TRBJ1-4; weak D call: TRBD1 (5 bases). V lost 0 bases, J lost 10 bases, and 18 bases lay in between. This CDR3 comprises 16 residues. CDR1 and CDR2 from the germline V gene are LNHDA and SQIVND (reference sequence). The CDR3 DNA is TGTGCCAGTAGTATAGATCGGCGGGGCAGGGCTGGAAAACTGTTTTTT. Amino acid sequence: CASSIDRRGRAGKLFF.

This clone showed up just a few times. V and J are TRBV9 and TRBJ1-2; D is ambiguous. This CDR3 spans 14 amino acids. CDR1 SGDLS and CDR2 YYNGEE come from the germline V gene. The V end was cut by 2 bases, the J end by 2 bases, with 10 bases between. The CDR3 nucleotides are TGTGCCAGCAGCGTGTTTGCGGGAAACTATGGCTACACCTTC. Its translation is CASSVFAGNYGYTF.